This T cell receptor (beta chain) comes out of a study of tumor-infiltrating lymphocytes in localized non-small cell lung cancer. Study-level results: Not all patients were TCR sequenced, owing to tissue quantity. Different pieces of the same tissue went to different assays, confounding technical variation with intratumor heterogeneity.

Concerning this clone: Antigen unknown.

Assay used: immunoSEQ multiplex PCR; TCRdb lists only in-frame clones, some missing. The table includes about 9,700 clones, around four fifths detected once. Sequencing input: lung tumor tissue. The receptor's source is a human donor with non-small cell lung cancer.

The CDR3 sequence: CASSRGLTSSSSYNEQFF. As DNA, the CDR3 is TGTGCCAGCAGTCGCGGGTTGACTAGCTCGAGCTCCTACAATGAGCAGTTCTTC. This chain joins TRBV5-4 and TRBJ2-1; 7 bases agree with TRBD2. The CDR3 extends over 18 amino acids. V was clipped by 5 bases and J by 0 bases; unmatched bases: 14. Germline V gene sequence: CDR1 SGHNT, CDR2 YYREEE (reference sequence). Complete variable domain (other parts from reference TRBV5-4 and TRBJ2-1): ETGVTQSPTHLIKTRGQQVTLRCSSQSGHNTVSWYQQALGQGPQFIFQYYREEENGRGNFPPRFSGLQFPNYSSELNVNALELDDSALYLCASSRGLTSSSSYNEQFFGPGTRLTVL.